This entry lists 20 T cell receptor beta chains sequenced from one sample in a study of T-cell reconstitution after alpha-beta-depleted transplantation in children. Preparation of the TCRbeta library was carried out with unique molecular identifiers. TCRdb itself ran the PCR reads through MiXCR, one entry per CDR3 protein. The sample lists 200,000 to 300,000 distinct CDR3 sequences; about 12% were seen once. The material was PBMCs from the stem cell graft donor, obtained from the stem cell graft. These receptors all stem from a human donor who donated a stem cell graft to a child with acute lymphoblastic leukemia.

This clonotype was counted ten times or more. The chain uses TRBV29-1 and TRBJ2-5, with 8 bases aligning to TRBD1. The V and J ends lost 7 bases and 4 bases, in that order; junction bases with no gene match: 8. This CDR3 spans 13 amino acids. Germline V gene lookup returns CDR1 SQVTM and CDR2 ANQGSEA. This CDR3 is CSALPRGPETQYF. CDR3 bases: TGCAGCGCCTTGCCCAGGGGGCCAGAGACCCAGTACTTC.

This clonotype has a count of ten or more. The J gene is TRBJ2-5, the V gene TRBV11-2; weak D call: TRBD1 (6 bases). V lost 4 bases to trimming and J lost 7 bases, with 31 bases between them. CDR1 is SGHAT and CDR2 is FQNNGV in the germline V gene. The CDR3 is made up of 19 amino acids. CDR3 in DNA: TGTGCCAGCAGCTGGGACGACAGGACAAGCCTAAAGGGGGAAGGGACCCAGTACTTC. Protein sequence: CASSWDDRTSLKGEGTQYF.

The gene calls are TRBV5-1 and TRBJ1-1, with TRBD1 matching 7 bases. V lost 6 bases to trimming and J lost 9 bases; unmatched junction nucleotides: 14. CDR1 is SGHRS and CDR2 is YFSETQ in the germline V gene. The CDR3 covers 14 residues. This chain's CDR3 is CASTREGAKPQAFF. CDR3 in DNA: TGCGCCAGCACCCGCGAGGGGGCTAAACCCCAAGCTTTCTTT.

This clonotype was recorded a few times. The chain joins TRBV4-2 to TRBJ1-3; D not resolved. CDR3 size: 14 residues. Germline V gene data show CDR1 as LGHNA and CDR2 as YNFKEQ. V lost 4 bases, J lost 0 bases, and 7 bases lay in between. The CDR3 loop reads CASSRPNSGNTIYF. DNA for the CDR3: TGTGCCAGCAGCCGACCGAACTCTGGAAACACCATATATTTT.

This clonotype showed up many times. The chain recombines TRBV20-1 with TRBJ1-5; D not certain. V was trimmed by 3 bases and J by 4 bases, leaving 7 bases between them. In germline, CDR1 is DFQATT, CDR2 SNEGSKA (reference sequence). This CDR3 is 12 amino acids long. The CDR3 is CSASQRNQPQHF. The CDR3 nucleotides read TGCAGTGCTAGCCAGAGGAATCAGCCCCAGCATTTT.

This clonotype has more than one count but fewer than ten. V and J are TRBV28 and TRBJ2-7; 11 bases align to TRBD2. In germline, CDR1 is MDHEN, CDR2 SYDVKM. With V trimmed by 6 bases and J by 2 bases, 6 bases remained unmatched. CDR3 length equals 15 residues. CDR3 in DNA: TGTGCCAGCAGCGCCCAGACTAGCGGGACCTACGAGCAGTACTTC. The encoded protein is CASSAQTSGTYEQYF.

This clonotype was found many times. The V gene is TRBV6-2 or TRBV6-3, the J gene TRBJ1-5; D may be TRBD1 (6 bases). The CDR3 runs 15 residues. V was trimmed by 5 bases and J by 0 bases, leaving 11 bases between them. In germline, CDR1 is MNHEY, CDR2 SVGEGT. The CDR3 region has the DNA TGTGCCAGCAGTCGGGGGCAGTATAGCAATCAGCCCCAGCATTTT. Its protein is CASSRGQYSNQPQHF.

The J gene is TRBJ2-2, the V gene TRBV20-1, with D maybe TRBD2 (6 bases). The germline gives CDR1 DFQATT, CDR2 SNEGSKA (reference sequence). The ends were cut back, 5 bases at V and 0 bases at J, with 13 bases in the middle. The CDR3 runs 15 residues. CDR3 amino acids: CSASTAGPNTGELFF. Here the CDR3 DNA reads TGCAGTGCTTCCACGGCGGGGCCGAACACCGGGGAGCTGTTTTTT.

In its sample, this clonotype was seen many times. The J gene is TRBJ2-7, the V gene TRBV5-1, with TRBD1 identical over 9 bases. This CDR3 is 15 amino acids long. Germline loops: CDR1 SGHRS, CDR2 YFSETQ. J was trimmed by 3 bases and V by 3 bases; bases with no gene match: 7. Written as DNA, the CDR3 is TGCGCCAGCAGCTCTATGGGACAGGGACTCTACGAGCAGTACTTC. This sequence encodes CASSSMGQGLYEQYF. Filled out from reference TRBV5-1 and TRBJ2-7, the complete variable domain reads KAGVTQTPRYLIKTRGQQVTLSCSPISGHRSVSWYQQTPGQGLQFLFEYFSETQRNKGNFPGRFSGRQFSNSRSEMNVSTLELGDSALYLCASSSMGQGLYEQYFGPGTRLTVT.

In its sample, this clonotype was seen many times. The chain uses TRBV27 and TRBJ1-4; 7 bases align to TRBD1. Per the germline V gene, CDR1 is MNHEY and CDR2 is SMNVEV (reference sequence). The CDR3 runs to 14 residues. The trim removed 7 bases at V and 5 bases at J, leaving 7 bases unmatched. CDR3 sequence reads: CASKTGSRNEKLFF. The CDR3 coding sequence is TGTGCCAGCAAGACAGGGAGTCGAAATGAAAAACTGTTTTTT.

This clonotype was counted at least ten times. The chain carries TRBV13 and TRBJ2-7; D may correspond to TRBD1 or TRBD2 (5 bases each). Trimming shortened V by 0 bases and J by 5 bases, and 11 bases separated the two germline ends. CDR1 is PRHDT and CDR2 is FYEKMQ in the germline V gene (reference sequence). The CDR3 is 14 residues long. The CDR3 DNA follows: TGTGCCAGCAGCTTAGGGGGACGAGATGACGAGCAGTACTTC. Translation gives CASSLGGRDDEQYF.

This clonotype was observed many times. The rearrangement uses TRBV7-2 and TRBJ2-3, with D uncertain. Germline CDR1 reads SGHTA; CDR2 reads FQGNSA. V lost 1 base to trimming and J lost 3 bases, with 8 bases between them. CDR3 length: 14 amino acids. Here the CDR3 DNA reads TGTGCCAGCAGCTTAGTGGTCTTGACAGATACGCAGTATTTT. The encoded protein is CASSLVVLTDTQYF.

In this sample, this clonotype turned up many times. This CDR3 is CASSDEGVTGELFF. The CDR3, as DNA: TGTGCCAGCAGTGACGAGGGAGTAACGGGGGAGCTGTTTTTT. The chain is built from TRBV6-4 and TRBJ2-2; D possibly corresponds to TRBD2 (5 bases). This CDR3 has 14 amino acids. Germline V gives CDR1 MRHNA, CDR2 SNTAGT. The V end was cut by 2 bases, the J end by 8 bases, with 12 bases between.

This clonotype has more than one count but fewer than ten. The V gene is TRBV5-1, the J gene TRBJ2-1, with 12 bases fitting TRBD2. V lost 4 bases and J lost 2; bases outside the gene matches: 7. This CDR3 comprises 17 residues. Germline V gene sequence: CDR1 SGHRS, CDR2 YFSETQ. As DNA, the CDR3 is TGCGCCAGCAGCGGGAGTGGACTAGCGGGGACCTACAATGAGCAGTTCTTC. Encoded protein: CASSGSGLAGTYNEQFF.

This clonotype was counted many times. The gene calls are TRBV3-1 and TRBJ2-6; D call uncertain. The germline CDR1 and CDR2 sequences are LGHDT and YNNKEL (reference sequence). The CDR3 is made up of 16 amino acids. The V end lost 0 bases, the J end lost 0 bases, and 6 bases lay between the germline ends. The CDR3 bases are TGTGCCAGCAGCCAAGACGGCAGCTCTGGGGCCAACGTCCTGACTTTC. Translation gives CASSQDGSSGANVLTF.

The CDR3 loop reads CAISNPGGRQGGYGYTF. The CDR3 DNA follows: TGTGCCATCAGTAACCCGGGGGGGCGACAGGGAGGCTATGGCTACACCTTC. This chain connects TRBV10-3 to TRBJ1-2; 7 bases fit TRBD1. The germline V gene encodes CDR1 ENHRY and CDR2 SYGVKD. This CDR3 is built from 17 residues. V was clipped by 5 bases and J by 4 bases; unmatched bases: 16.

This sequence joins TRBV6-6 and TRBJ2-2; D is unresolved. V was shortened by 10 bases and J by 2 bases, with 11 bases between the two germline ends. Per germline, CDR1 MNHNY and CDR2 SVGAGI (reference sequence). This CDR3 has 13 amino acids. The CDR3: CATLTRNTGELFF. As DNA, the CDR3 is TGTGCCACATTGACACGAAACACCGGGGAGCTGTTTTTT.

The V gene is TRBV6-5, the J gene TRBJ1-1, with D perhaps TRBD1 (6 bases). Germline V lookup: CDR1 MNHEY, CDR2 SVGAGI. The V end was cut by 2 bases, the J end by 11 bases, with 15 bases between. This CDR3 spans 13 amino acids. CDR3 DNA: TGTGCCAGCAGTTACACACAGGGTGGGGGGGCTTTCTTT. Translating it yields CASSYTQGGGAFF.

For this clonotype: A read error may be the cause here, since a much bigger clone is one base away. The chain couples TRBV12-3 or TRBV12-4 to TRBJ2-1, with TRBD2 identical over 8 bases. This CDR3 has 15 residues. The CDR3 is CASSRTSGLSNQQFF. CDR3 coding DNA: TGTGCCAGCAGTCGTACTAGCGGTCTATCCAATCAGCAGTTCTTC.

This clonotype was observed many times. The chain has TRBV7-2 and TRBJ1-2, with unresolved D. V lost 1 base and J 0 bases, leaving 9 bases between the germline ends. The CDR3 covers 15 residues. The germline V gene encodes CDR1 SGHTA and CDR2 FQGNSA. The CDR3 sequence is CASSLEPMANYGYTF. The CDR3 DNA is TGTGCCAGCAGCTTAGAACCGATGGCTAACTATGGCTACACCTTC. The complete variable domain, with remaining parts taken from reference TRBV7-2 and TRBJ1-2, reads GAGVSQSPSNKVTEKGKDVELRCDPISGHTALYWYRQSLGQGLEFLIYFQGNSAPDKSGLPSDRFSAERTGGSVSTLTIQRTQQEDSAVYLCASSLEPMANYGYTFGSGTRLTVV.